A selection of T cell receptor beta chains follows, all from one sample in a study of shared clonotypes between healthy human individuals. TCRdb's copy holds only in-frame clones and misses some; the assay was immunoSEQ multiplex PCR. The top ten clones hold under 0.45% of a sample with under 1,900,000 clones, roughly 98.5% of them seen once. Sequencing input: naive CD4+ T cells sorted from blood. The source of these receptors is a man in his thirties or forties in good health. CDR3s include the opening cysteine and the closing phenylalanine or tryptophan. The D gene is left open where the match is weak. Clone size is stated in some rows and not others, as once, few, many or a class when expanded.

-,TRBV29-1,TRBJ2-2,-,TGCAGCGTTGGCAGGGTGAACACCGGGGAGCTGTTTTTT,CSVGRVNTGELFF
-,TRBV19,TRBJ2-1,TRBD2,TGTGCCAGTAGTATAAAAGGGGCGGGAGTTGGCAATGAGCAGTTCTTC,CASSIKGAGVGNEQFF
-,TRBV28,TRBJ2-5,TRBD2,TGTGCCAGCAGTTCCGGGACTAGCGGAGAGACCCAGTACTTC,CASSSGTSGETQYF
once,TRBV5-1,TRBJ2-1,-,TGCGCCAGCAGCTTGCTTACCGGGTCCCTAAATGAGCAGTTCTTC,CASSLLTGSLNEQFF
-,TRBV7-6,TRBJ2-1,TRBD2,TGTGCCAGCAGCAGCTTAGGCGGTCTAGCGGGAGTTAATGAGCAGTTCTTC,CASSSLGGLAGVNEQFF
-,TRBV6-1,TRBJ2-2,-,TGTGCCAGCAGTGCCCGGAAGGGGGAGATAACCGGGGAGCTGTTTTTT,CASSARKGEITGELFF
-,TRBV9,TRBJ2-2,TRBD2,TGTGCCAGCAGCGTAGCACTAGCGGGAGCCGGGGAGCTGTTTTTT,CASSVALAGAGELFF
-,TRBV19,TRBJ2-5,-,TGTGCCAGTAGTTTATCGGAGACCCAGTACTTC,CASSLSETQYF
-,TRBV7-6,TRBJ2-7,TRBD2,TGTGCCAGCAGCTTGGGGGCTAGCGGGAGTTACGAGCAGTACTTC,CASSLGASGSYEQYF
-,TRBV9,TRBJ2-7,-,TGTGCCAGCAGCGTAGCGTCGTGGTCTGGGGGCGAGTTGTACTTC,CASSVASWSGGELYF
-,TRBV2,TRBJ1-1,TRBD1,TGTGCCAGCAGGGGGGACAGCGCTGAAGCTTTCTTT,CASRGDSAEAFF
-,TRBV6-5,TRBJ1-5,-,TGTGCCAGCAGTTACTTCCCACGTAGAACGAATCAGCCCCAGCATTTT,CASSYFPRRTNQPQHF
-,TRBV6-1,TRBJ2-7,-,TGTGCCAGTAGACCCCTCCGCCGGCTCTACGAGCAGTACTTC,CASRPLRRLYEQYF
-,TRBV5-5,TRBJ2-7,-,TGTGCCAGCAGCCCCACTGGGGATAACACGCACTTC,CASSPTGDNTHF
-,TRBV6-5,TRBJ1-2,-,TGTGCCAGCAGTCCCAATTTGGGGGACTATGGCTACACCTTC,CASSPNLGDYGYTF
-,TRBV30,TRBJ2-5,-,TGTGCCTGGAGTCGCCGCACAGAAGCCCGGGAGACCCAGTACTTC,CAWSRRTEARETQYF
-,TRBV6-6,TRBJ1-1,-,TGTGCCAGCAGTTTGACATCGGACGCCACTGAAGCTTTCTTT,CASSLTSDATEAFF
-,TRBV6-6,TRBJ2-2,TRBD1,TGTGCCAGCAACACGGGACAGGGGGCGACCGGGGAGCTGTTTTTT,CASNTGQGATGELFF
-,TRBV2,TRBJ2-7,TRBD1,TGTGCCAGCAGACTAGGACAGGGCTACGAGCAGTACTTC,CASRLGQGYEQYF
-,TRBV18,TRBJ2-2,-,TGTGCCAGCTCACCACGTAGCAACACCGGGGAGCTGTTTTTT,CASSPRSNTGELFF
-,TRBV2,TRBJ2-1,TRBD1,TGTGCCAGCACCCTCGACAGGGTCAATGAGCAGTTCTTC,CASTLDRVNEQFF
-,TRBV6-6,TRBJ2-1,-,TGTGCCAGCAGTTACCGGACAAGCGGAGGGTACAATGAGCAGTTCTTC,CASSYRTSGGYNEQFF
-,TRBV5-1,TRBJ2-3,-,TGCGCCAGCAGCTCAACACAGCTCACAGATACGCAGTATTTT,CASSSTQLTDTQYF
-,TRBV11-3,TRBJ2-5,-,TGTGCCAGCAGCCCTAGCTCCCAAGAGACCCAGTACTTC,CASSPSSQETQYF
once,TRBV7-7,TRBJ2-2,TRBD1,TGTGCTAGCAGTCTCGACAGGGCCCGGGGGGAGCTGTTTTTT,CASSLDRARGELFF
-,TRBV11-2,TRBJ2-6,-,TGTGCCAGCAGCTTAGTTTCGTCCGTCTCTGGGGCCAACGTCCTGACTTTC,CASSLVSSVSGANVLTF
-,TRBV15,TRBJ2-1,TRBD2,TGTGCCACCAGCAGGACTAGCGACTACAATGAGCAGTTCTTC,CATSRTSDYNEQFF
few,TRBV6-5,TRBJ2-6,-,TGTGCCAGCAGTTACTCAGTCTCTGGGGCCAACGTCCTGACTTTC,CASSYSVSGANVLTF
-,TRBV11-3,TRBJ2-2,TRBD2,TGTGCCAGCAGCCAGGGACTAGTTGACACCGGGGAGCTGTTTTTT,CASSQGLVDTGELFF
-,TRBV5-1,TRBJ2-2,TRBD2,TGCGCCAGCAGCTCCGGACTAGCGGAAAACTCGAACACCGGGGAGCTGTTTTTT,CASSSGLAENSNTGELFF
once,TRBV7-9,TRBJ1-1,-,TGTGCCAGCAGCCCCCGGGGCAAGAACACTGAAGCTTTCTTT,CASSPRGKNTEAFF
-,TRBV5-5,TRBJ2-7,TRBD1,TGTGCCAGCAGCGCCCGACAGGGGATCTACGAGCAGTACTTC,CASSARQGIYEQYF
-,TRBV5-1,TRBJ2-1,TRBD1,TGCGCCAGCAGCTCCAAGACAGGGTACAATGAGCAGTTCTTC,CASSSKTGYNEQFF
-,TRBV2,TRBJ2-1,-,TGTGCCAGCAGTGTTCTTGATGAGCAGTTCTTC,CASSVLDEQFF
-,TRBV4-3,TRBJ2-5,-,TGCGCCAGCAGCCAAGGAAGGAGGGAACAAGAGACCCAGTACTTC,CASSQGRREQETQYF
-,TRBV2,TRBJ1-2,-,TGTGCCAGCAGCACTACACCTGGCTCCCCCTATGGCTACACCTTC,CASSTTPGSPYGYTF
-,TRBV7-8,TRBJ2-1,-,TGTGCCAGCAGCCAAGTGAACGGTCCTTGGAGCTCCTACAATGAGCAGTTCTTC,CASSQVNGPWSSYNEQFF
once,TRBV18,TRBJ2-3,-,TGTGCCAGCCCGAGCAGGGGTATTTTAGGAGATACGCAGTATTTT,CASPSRGILGDTQYF
-,TRBV18,TRBJ2-2,-,TGTGCCAGCTCACCAGGCGCCACCGGGGAGCTGTTTTTT,CASSPGATGELFF
-,TRBV4-1,TRBJ2-1,-,TGCGCCAGCAGCCAAGCATTAGGGGGGCAGTTCTTC,CASSQALGGQFF
-,TRBV7-2,TRBJ2-7,-,TGTGCCAGCAGCTCGGACATGAATTCCTACGAGCAGTACTTC,CASSSDMNSYEQYF
few,TRBV10-1,TRBJ1-1,-,TGCGCCAGCAGGCAGACCCGGGCCCTTAGCACTGAAGCTTTCTTT,CASRQTRALSTEAFF
-,TRBV11-3,TRBJ2-1,TRBD2,TGTGCCAGCAGCTTAGGGACTAGCGGGATCAATGAGCAGTTCTTC,CASSLGTSGINEQFF